This is a list of T cell receptor beta chains from one sample in a study of T cell repertoires in cytomegalovirus infection. TCRdb analysed the reads with MiXCR anew, one entry per CDR3 protein. The sample shows about half a million distinct CDR3 sequences, 30% to 40% of them seen only once. No antigen is known for these receptors. Material: cultured PBMCs, obtained from culture after CMV antigen stimulation. Receptor source: a human donor in good health (CMV status not recorded). Some clones in this sample may be carry-over from other donors' samples. Each CDR3 is given with its conserved first and last residue. Fields, in order: J gene, V gene, CDR3 protein.

TRBJ2-1 | TRBV27 | CASSSEGSYNEQFF
TRBJ1-2 | TRBV12-3/TRBV12-4 | CASSLAGTNYGYTF
TRBJ1-4 | TRBV6-2/TRBV6-3 | CASSYSSAIGTGGGEKLFF
TRBJ2-3 | TRBV7-2 | CASSPYTSGSVADTQYF
TRBJ2-5 | TRBV5-4 | CASSSRFVRETQYF
TRBJ2-1 | TRBV7-8 | CASSSVAGGFYNEQFF
TRBJ1-4 | TRBV6-1 | CASSALAAATNEKLFF
TRBJ2-1 | TRBV11-3 | CASSSQAGGPNEQFF
TRBJ1-2 | TRBV3-1 | CASSQGVRGNYGYTF
TRBJ2-1 | TRBV7-2 | CASSPNLAGDLGEQFF
TRBJ2-1 | TRBV7-2 | CASSLKRAIEQFF
TRBJ2-7 | TRBV5-4 | CASSLRTGNYEQYF
TRBJ1-1 | TRBV12-3/TRBV12-4 | CASSLKGNTEAFF
TRBJ1-6 | TRBV12-3/TRBV12-4 | CASKSEGQGNSPLHF
TRBJ2-1 | TRBV7-3 | CASSPHSGMGNEQFF
TRBJ2-7 | TRBV20-1 | CSAGGLAGGRYEQYF
TRBJ2-3 | TRBV7-2 | CASSLVLAGTDTQYF
TRBJ2-7 | TRBV28 | CASSLRLAGDLEQYF
TRBJ2-7 | TRBV7-9 | CASSLSSTNLRGSYEQYF
TRBJ2-1 | TRBV6-2/TRBV6-3 | CASRPPSTSGGNNEQFF
TRBJ1-1 | TRBV6-2/TRBV6-3 | CASSYSDFRNTEAFF
TRBJ2-1 | TRBV11-3 | CASSLDRAGEQFF
TRBJ2-2 | TRBV6-2/TRBV6-3 | CASSYSGQNTGELFF
TRBJ1-2 | TRBV19 | CASWAAHGYTF
TRBJ2-5 | TRBV11-2 | CASSPAHGSGSRETQYF
TRBJ1-2 | TRBV20-1 | CSARDNRAPNYGYTF
TRBJ2-5 | TRBV11-2 | CASSSGAEKETQYF
TRBJ2-1 | TRBV6-2/TRBV6-3 | CASSQGLAGQEQFF
TRBJ1-1 | TRBV19 | CASTPVLPGAQSTEAFF
TRBJ2-7 | TRBV12-3/TRBV12-4 | CASSREASEQYF
TRBJ1-5 | TRBV6-2/TRBV6-3 | CASSFRHGGGDRTGQPQHF
TRBJ2-1 | TRBV6-2/TRBV6-3 | CASSLLQANEQFF
TRBJ1-5 | TRBV7-2 | CASSSGRLSNQPQHF
TRBJ2-5 | TRBV18 | CASSPLRGPGGERETQYF
TRBJ2-1 | TRBV6-5 | CASSYRPSGYNEQFF
TRBJ1-3 | TRBV12-3/TRBV12-4 | CASSPRDRNSGNTIYF
TRBJ1-2 | TRBV7-9 | CASSFLRTATYGYTF
TRBJ2-7 | TRBV27 | CASRGKNSYEQYF
TRBJ2-1 | TRBV7-2 | CASSLADRWVGFF
TRBJ1-4 | TRBV5-1 | CASSPTVDEKLFF
TRBJ2-5 | TRBV18 | CASSPEYQETQYF
TRBJ2-5 | TRBV7-9 | CASSRDPQETQYF
TRBJ2-1 | TRBV19 | CASSPMERDNEQFF
TRBJ1-1 | TRBV7-2 | CASRYTGTANTEAFF
TRBJ1-1 | TRBV19 | CASSRTGNMNTEAFF
TRBJ2-7 | TRBV6-2/TRBV6-3 | CASSFLAGGNEQYF
TRBJ2-5 | TRBV30 | CAWSGIQGGETQYF
TRBJ1-5 | TRBV2 | CASRGTERAAYSNQPQHF
TRBJ2-2 | TRBV24-1 | CATSDGGIGPGELFF
TRBJ1-2 | TRBV6-2/TRBV6-3 | CASKTPGGGYGYTF
TRBJ1-5 | TRBV20-1 | CSARYPGPSNQPQHF
TRBJ2-1 | TRBV5-4 | CASSWGGSPGSYNEQFF
TRBJ2-3 | TRBV20-1 | CSTTSGRRDTQYF
TRBJ2-1 | TRBV12-3/TRBV12-4 | CASSLRSGRAYNEQFF
TRBJ2-1 | TRBV7-6 | CATHPQNNEQFF